The clone carrying this TCR beta chain was recorded once. Its target is not known. The CDR3 spans 16 residues. With 4 bases removed from V and 3 bases from J, the gap between germline ends came to 18 bases. Germline V gives CDR1 SGHNT, CDR2 YYREEE (reference sequence). The data are from a study of T cell responses to AZD1222 COVID-19 vaccine. Study findings and constraints: Unmutated variant regions are reportedly targeted by nearly half of spike-specific TCRs. Spike was spanned by vaccine-associated CD4 TCRs, with dominance at 160-218 and 743-854. White British donors predominated, females outnumbered males, and clonal diversity was possibly underestimated. Repertoire sampling was restricted to post-peak T cell response timepoints.

The method was immunoSEQ multiplex PCR; TCRdb's version includes in-frame clones alone and lacks a portion of them. The sample lists under 200,000 clones, around 94% occurring once. The chain carries TRBV5-4 and TRBJ2-3; D is tentatively TRBD1 or TRBD2 (5 bases each). Source: peripheral blood, taken 28 days after the second dose of the MenACWY control vaccine. This receptor was identified in an adult who received the MenACWY meningococcal vaccine as a control. In DNA, the CDR3 is TGTGCCAGCAGCCCCGGGACCTTAAGGCAGACAGATACGCAGTATTTT. It yields the protein CASSPGTLRQTDTQYF.